One sample yielded the 2 T cell receptor beta chains listed below, sequenced in a study of T cells in Graves' hyperthyroidism and ophthalmopathy. The CDR3 regions of TCR beta were amplified from RNA transcripts. HTBI primers were used for first-round RT-PCR of the TCR CDR3. MiXCR, applied by TCRdb to the multiplex PCR reads, yields one record per CDR3 protein. The table shows around 270,000 distinct CDR3 sequences, with roughly a fifth occurring only once. Sequencing input: blood. Receptor source: a man between 50 and 59 years old with Graves' ophthalmopathy.

Many counts were recorded for this clonotype. The chain recombines TRBV20-1 with TRBJ2-5, with a possible D match to TRBD2 (5 bases). The CDR3 runs to 15 residues. Germline-derived CDR1 and CDR2 are DFQATT and SNEGSKA (reference sequence). Trimming stripped 0 bases from V and 5 bases from J, with 16 bases between. This CDR3 reads CSARDVVITGETQYF. CDR3 DNA sequence: TGCAGTGCTAGAGACGTGGTAATAACGGGGGAGACCCAGTACTTC.

This clonotype came up many times. The chain couples TRBV20-1 to TRBJ2-1; possibly TRBD2 for D (6 bases). Germline lookup yields CDR1 DFQATT and CDR2 SNEGSKA (reference sequence). V was cut by 4 bases and J by 5 bases, with 12 bases left in between. The CDR3 covers 13 residues. The DNA of the CDR3 is TGCAGTGCTACCCCGACGGGGGACAATGAGCAGTTCTTC. It encodes CSATPTGDNEQFF.